The clone carrying this TCR beta chain has just a few counts. These data come from a study of graft-versus-host responses after intestinal transplantation. The CDR3 extends over 15 amino acids. Germline V gene data show CDR1 as MNHNS and CDR2 as SASEGT. Trimming pared 6 bases from V and 0 bases from J, leaving 12 bases between. Assay used: immunoSEQ multiplex PCR; TCRdb lists only in-frame clones, some missing. The table lists over 80,000 clones, 86% of them singletons, with approximately 1.5% in the top ten. The specimen comprised PBMCs, sampled 255 days after intestinal transplant. The chain combines TRBV6-1 with TRBJ1-3; TRBD1 is a possible D gene (6 bases). This sequence originates from a human patient who received an intestinal transplant, so some T cells may come from the graft donor. In DNA form, the CDR3 reads TGTGCCAGCAGATCAGGGGACCACTCTGGAAACACCATATATTTT. This gives the protein CASRSGDHSGNTIYF.